What follows are 9 T cell receptor beta chains derived from one specimen sequenced in a study of CD8+ T cells in alopecia areata. Specified treatment: oral pan-JAK inhibitor, 5-10 mg twice daily. Sequencing templates came from extracted RNA that was reverse transcribed into cDNA. Only in-frame clones appear in the TCRdb table, and some are missing; sequencing was by immunoSEQ multiplex PCR. The table records approximately 200,000 clones, roughly 64% of them present only once. Sample: CD4+ T cells sorted from blood, taken at week 24, from a patient treated with tofacitinib. These receptors were obtained from a human donor with alopecia areata.

The V and J genes are TRBV2 and TRBJ2-4; 8 bases fit TRBD2. The CDR3 is 14 residues long. V shed 5 bases and J 7 bases; nucleotides not matched to a gene: 7. Germline values: CDR1 SNHLY, CDR2 FYNNEI. The CDR3 loop reads CASSTGTRGNIQYF. The CDR3 DNA follows: TGTGCCAGCAGTACCGGGACTAGGGGGAACATTCAGTACTTC.

The chain has TRBV27 and TRBJ2-7, with D possibly being TRBD1 (6 bases). The germline gives CDR1 MNHEY, CDR2 SMNVEV (reference sequence). V was shortened by 5 bases and J by 2 bases, with 16 bases between the two germline ends. The CDR3 has 15 amino acids. In nucleotides, the CDR3 is TGTGCCAGCAGTAGAACCCGGACAGCCCCCTACGAGCAGTACTTC. This gives the protein CASSRTRTAPYEQYF.

V and J are TRBV19 and TRBJ1-5; D remains unclear. Per the germline V gene, CDR1 is LNHDA and CDR2 is SQIVND (reference sequence). The CDR3 consists of 17 residues. Trimming left V 6 bases short and J 0 bases short, with 18 bases between. Written as DNA, the CDR3 is TGTGCCAGTAGGTTCGGGATGTTTGGGTCTAGCAATCAGCCCCAGCATTTT. It translates to CASRFGMFGSSNQPQHF. The variable domain in full, with the rest retrieved from reference TRBV19 and TRBJ1-5, is DGGITQSPKYLFRKEGQNVTLSCEQNLNHDAMYWYRQDPGQGLRLIYYSQIVNDFQKGDIAEGYSVSREKKESFPLTVTSAQKNPTAFYLCASRFGMFGSSNQPQHFGDGTRLSIL.

The table lists this clone with a few counts. The chain uses TRBV27 and TRBJ2-1, with D perhaps assigned TRBD1 or TRBD2 (5 bases each). CDR3 length: 13 amino acids. With 8 bases removed from V and 2 bases from J, the gap between germline ends came to 10 bases. Germline V CDR1 and CDR2: MNHEY, SMNVEV (reference sequence). CDR3 residues: CASRDRPYNEQFF. The CDR3 coding sequence is TGTGCCAGCCGGGACCGGCCCTACAATGAGCAGTTCTTC.

The CDR3 loop is CAWSGKDRNDEQFF. CDR3 DNA sequence: TGTGCCTGGAGTGGAAAGGACAGGAACGATGAGCAGTTCTTC. This sequence joins TRBV30 and TRBJ2-1, with 7 nucleotides matching TRBD1. From germline, CDR1 is GTSNPN and CDR2 SVGIG (reference sequence). CDR3 length equals 14 residues. After removal of 1 base from V and 8 bases from J, the junction contained 8 bases not matched to a gene.

The chain combines TRBV28 with TRBJ2-1; D gene ambiguous. V lost 1 base to trimming and J lost 9 bases, with 13 bases between them. This CDR3 is built from 14 residues. Germline V lookup: CDR1 MDHEN, CDR2 SYDVKM. Written as DNA, the CDR3 is TGTGCCAGCAGTTTATTGGGGTCTTCGGTTGAGCAGTTCTTC. It yields the protein CASSLLGSSVEQFF.

This chain joins TRBV29-1 and TRBJ2-7; perhaps TRBD2 as D (6 bases). Trimming took 5 bases from V and 4 from J, leaving 12 bases between them. Germline-derived CDR1 and CDR2 are SQVTM and ANQGSEA. The CDR3 covers 12 residues. The CDR3 spells CSVIRGEYEQYF. In DNA form, the CDR3 reads TGCAGCGTTATTCGCGGGGAATACGAGCAGTACTTC.

V is TRBV28 and J is TRBJ1-1; D gene unclear. Trimming took 7 bases from V and 0 from J, leaving 15 bases between them. The CDR3 is 15 residues long. Germline V gene data show CDR1 as MDHEN and CDR2 as SYDVKM. CDR3 amino acids: CASILSGDLNTEAFF. In nucleotides, the CDR3 is TGTGCCAGCATTCTCTCCGGGGATTTGAACACTGAAGCTTTCTTT.

This sequence joins TRBV2 and TRBJ2-7; 10 bases fit TRBD1. The CDR3 length is 14 residues. CDR1 and CDR2 from the germline V gene are SNHLY and FYNNEI. V was clipped by 4 bases and J by 4 bases; unmatched bases: 4. CDR3 DNA sequence: TGTGCCAGCAGTGGACGGGACAGGGGTTACGAGCAGTACTTC. Its protein product is CASSGRDRGYEQYF.